The 9 T cell receptor beta chains given below trace back to one sample, sequenced in a study of blood T cell repertoires in COVID-19. The protocol was immunoSEQ multiplex PCR, while the TCRdb copy is restricted to in-frame clones and leaves out a portion. The sample has over 130,000 clones, approximately 84% seen once; the top ten hold 7.5% to 8.5%. Sequenced material: peripheral blood. Receptor source: a human donor in a cohort sampled during active COVID-19.

The J gene is TRBJ1-4, the V gene TRBV9; 8 nucleotides match TRBD1. Germline trimming cut 4 bases from V and 0 bases from J; bases unmatched to any gene: 5. CDR1 and CDR2 (germline): SGDLS, YYNGEE. CDR3 length: 16 residues. CDR3 sequence: CASSPGQGATNEKLFF. In DNA, the CDR3 is TGTGCCAGCAGCCCTGGACAGGGAGCAACTAATGAAAAACTGTTTTTT. Full variable domain (outside the CDR3, taken from reference TRBV9 and TRBJ1-4): DSGVTQTPKHLITATGQRVTLRCSPRSGDLSVYWYQQSLDQGLQFLIQYYNGEERAKGNILERFSAQQFPDLHSELNLSSLELGDSALYFCASSPGQGATNEKLFFGSGTQLSVL.

About this clone: The sample holds other DNA sequences that translate to the same CDR3. The gene calls are TRBV29-1 and TRBJ1-6; 8 nucleotides match TRBD1. Unmatched junction bases numbered 3, after V lost 5 bases and J lost 3 bases. CDR1 is SQVTM and CDR2 is ANQGSEA in the germline V gene. CDR3 length: 14 residues. As DNA, the CDR3 is TGCAGCGTTAGGACAGGGAACTATAATTCACCCCTCCACTTT. This codes for CSVRTGNYNSPLHF.

This clone was seen a handful of times. The J gene is TRBJ1-2, the V gene TRBV4-1; D is unclear. Germline assignment: CDR1 MGHRA and CDR2 YSYEKL. The CDR3 consists of 16 residues. Deletions cut 0 bases from V and 2 bases from J, with 13 bases between. The CDR3 here is CASSQDLRRRNYGYTF. In DNA form, the CDR3 reads TGCGCCAGCAGCCAAGATCTGCGGCGGAGGAACTATGGCTACACCTTC.

This clone was observed a single time. The chain employs TRBV4-1 and TRBJ2-3; the match to TRBD1 covers 8 bases. V shed 1 base and J 2 bases; nucleotides not matched to a gene: 2. The CDR3 totals 15 residues. CDR1 MGHRA and CDR2 YSYEKL come from the germline V gene. The CDR3 protein is CASSQVGQATDTQYF. The CDR3 bases are TGCGCCAGCAGCCAAGTGGGACAGGCCACAGATACGCAGTATTTT.

V and J are TRBV5-6 and TRBJ1-1, with a weak D call TRBD1 (6 bases). Trimming shortened V by 3 bases and J by 1 base, and 13 bases separated the two germline ends. Germline CDR1 reads SGHDT; CDR2 reads YYEEEE. This CDR3 contains 15 residues. CDR3 nucleotide sequence: TGTGCCAGCAGCTCAAAGGGGGGGGCGAACACTGAAGCTTTCTTT. As protein: CASSSKGGANTEAFF.

A single count supports this clone. The chain links TRBV5-4 to TRBJ2-7; TRBD1 matches at 11 bases. The V and J ends lost 4 bases and 4 bases, in that order; junction bases with no gene match: 7. CDR1 and CDR2 (germline): SGHNT, YYREEE (reference sequence). The CDR3 extends over 15 amino acids. CDR3 in DNA: TGTGCCAGCAGCGAGGGGACAGGGGGTCGGTACGAGCAGTACTTC. Protein sequence: CASSEGTGGRYEQYF.

The rearrangement links TRBV5-1 to TRBJ2-5; 8 bases match TRBD1. In germline, CDR1 is SGHRS, CDR2 YFSETQ. The CDR3 is 13 amino acids. Losses at the gene ends were 0 bases for V and 6 bases for J; bases not matched to a gene: 1. CDR3 in DNA: TGCGCCAGCAGCTTGGGACAGGGGAAGACCCAGTACTTC. Translated: CASSLGQGKTQYF.

The chain carries TRBV15 and TRBJ1-2, with 10 bases identical to TRBD1. J gave up 3 bases and V 6 bases, and 4 bases lay outside the gene matches. Germline V gene lookup returns CDR1 LNHNV and CDR2 YYDKDF (reference sequence). The CDR3 loop spans 14 amino acids. The CDR3 region is CATSQTGGYYGYTF. Written as DNA, the CDR3 is TGTGCCACCAGTCAGACAGGGGGCTACTATGGCTACACCTTC.

This chain links TRBV10-1 with TRBJ2-7; D is undetermined. V lost 6 bases and J lost 4, with 13 bases in between. Germline V lookup: CDR1 WNHNN, CDR2 SYGVQD (reference sequence). CDR3 length equals 13 residues. CDR3 nucleotide sequence: TGCGCCAGCAGCCGGAGCGTGGAATACGAGCAGTACTTC. Amino acid sequence: CASSRSVEYEQYF.